This T cell receptor beta chain was sequenced in a study of T cell responses to AZD1222 COVID-19 vaccine. Whole-study findings and limits: Reportedly, close to half of spike-specific TCRs are directed against unmutated variant regions. Clonal diversity was possibly underestimated, and the donors were mostly white British, with more females. Every sample of the repertoires postdated the peak T cell response.

Data came from immunoSEQ multiplex PCR; TCRdb stores just in-frame clones and leaves some out. Counted here are about 190,000 clones, about 90% occurring once; the ten biggest clones make up 2.5% to 3%. Trimming cost V 5 bases and J 7 bases; bases outside gene matches: 8. From germline, CDR1 is SQVTM and CDR2 ANQGSEA. There are 15 residues in the CDR3. Turning to this clone: Antigen specificity is unknown.

The TCR comes from an adult in good health. The rearrangement uses TRBV29-1 and TRBJ1-4, with 12 bases matching TRBD1. Sequenced material: peripheral blood, taken on day 0 of MenACWY control vaccination. The DNA of the CDR3 is TGCAGCGTTACAACCGGGACAGGGGGCCCTGAAAAACTGTTTTTT. Translated, it gives CSVTTGTGGPEKLFF. The full variable domain, rest sourced from reference TRBV29-1 and TRBJ1-4, is SAVISQKPSRDICQRGTSLTIQCQVDSQVTMMFWYRQQPGQSLTLIATANQGSEATYESGFVIDKFPISRPNLTFSTLTVSNMSPEDSSIYLCSVTTGTGGPEKLFFGSGTQLSVL.